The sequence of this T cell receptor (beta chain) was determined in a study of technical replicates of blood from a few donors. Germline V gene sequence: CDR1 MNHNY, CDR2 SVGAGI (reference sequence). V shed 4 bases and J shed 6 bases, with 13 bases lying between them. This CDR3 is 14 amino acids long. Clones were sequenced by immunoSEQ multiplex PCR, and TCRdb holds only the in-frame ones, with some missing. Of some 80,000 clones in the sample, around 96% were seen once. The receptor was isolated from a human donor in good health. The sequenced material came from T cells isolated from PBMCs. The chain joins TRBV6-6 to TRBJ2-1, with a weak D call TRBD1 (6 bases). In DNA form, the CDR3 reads TGTGCCAGCAGTTTACCGGACAGCGGCAATGAGCAGTTCTTC. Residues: CASSLPDSGNEQFF.